The following is a TCR beta chain sequence with its context. The sample originates from a study of blood T cell repertoires in COVID-19. V lost 4 bases to trimming and J lost 5 bases, with 21 bases between them. This CDR3 spans 16 amino acids. Germline V CDR1 and CDR2: SGHDT, YYEEEE. Libraries were prepared by immunoSEQ multiplex PCR; TCRdb keeps only in-frame clonotypes and omits some of them. The sample consists of around 140,000 clones, 87% of them appearing once. The sample comprised PBMCs or T cells enriched from blood (not recorded which). The chain joins TRBV5-6 to TRBJ1-1, with D unclear. The receptor was isolated from a man in his sixties who had recovered from COVID-19. CDR3 sequence: CASSPEGRPERTEAFF. CDR3 in DNA: TGTGCCAGCAGCCCAGAAGGAAGACCCGAGAGGACTGAAGCTTTCTTT.